Listed below are T cell receptor beta chains from one sample, sequenced in a study of PD-L1 blockade in urothelial cancer. Repertoires were generated with immunoSEQ multiplex PCR, while TCRdb's copy carries only in-frame clones and drops some. The sample includes about 45,000 clones, almost 85% of them seen just once. The source material was PBMCs, sampled around atezolizumab (anti-PD-L1) treatment. The origin of the receptors is a man in his sixties with urothelial cancer. Both conserved end residues are part of each CDR3. The D gene is left open where the match is weak. For some rows the clone size is stated as once, few or many, or as a class when expanded; others skip it.

j_call d_call clone_size v_call cdr3_aa cdr3_nt
TRBJ2-3 . . TRBV28 CASSLSTDTQYF TGTGCCAGCAGTCTGTCCACAGATACGCAGTATTTT
TRBJ1-5 . . TRBV28 CASREGNSNQPQHF TGTGCCAGTCGGGAGGGGAATAGCAATCAGCCCCAGCATTTT
TRBJ1-2 . once TRBV18 CASSPGAHNYGYTF TGTGCCAGCTCACCAGGGGCTCATAACTATGGCTACACCTTC
TRBJ2-7 . . TRBV18 CASSPNQDSYEQYF TGTGCCAGCTCACCTAATCAGGACTCCTACGAGCAGTACTTC
TRBJ1-1 . . TRBV7-8 CASSPEGGVGIEAFF TGTGCCAGCAGCCCCGAAGGGGGGGTCGGGATTGAAGCTTTCTTT
TRBJ1-2 . . TRBV30 CAWSPSRFNYGYTF TGTGCCTGGAGTCCCAGCAGGTTTAACTATGGCTACACCTTC
TRBJ2-7 . . TRBV11-2 CASSLSPVGGSSYEQYF TGTGCCAGCAGCTTAAGCCCCGTCGGGGGAAGCTCCTACGAGCAGTACTTC
TRBJ2-7 . . TRBV28 CASSQTYQQYF TGTGCCAGCAGCCAGACATATCAGCAGTACTTC
TRBJ2-1 TRBD1 . TRBV6-1 CASSDARGGLQFF TGTGCCAGCAGTGATGCACGAGGGGGCTTGCAGTTCTTC
TRBJ1-2 TRBD1 . TRBV6-1 CASQPTGGYGYTF TGTGCCAGCCAACCGACAGGGGGATATGGCTACACCTTC
TRBJ2-6 . . TRBV5-1 CASSREGAGANVLTF TGCGCCAGCAGCCGAGAGGGAGCTGGGGCCAACGTCCTGACTTTC
TRBJ2-3 . . TRBV6-5 CASSYSAGADTQYF TGTGCCAGCAGTTACTCGGCGGGGGCGGATACGCAGTATTTT